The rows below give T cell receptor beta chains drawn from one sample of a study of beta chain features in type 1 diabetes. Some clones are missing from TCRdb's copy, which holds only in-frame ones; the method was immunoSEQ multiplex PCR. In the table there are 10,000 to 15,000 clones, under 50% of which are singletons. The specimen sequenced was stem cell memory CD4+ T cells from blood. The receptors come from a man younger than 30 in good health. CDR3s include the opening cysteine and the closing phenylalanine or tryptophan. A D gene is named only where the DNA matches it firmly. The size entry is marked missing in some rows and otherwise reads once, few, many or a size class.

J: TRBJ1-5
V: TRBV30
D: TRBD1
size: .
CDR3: CAWRGDSPEPQHF
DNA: TGTGCCTGGAGAGGGGACAGTCCGGAGCCCCAGCATTTT

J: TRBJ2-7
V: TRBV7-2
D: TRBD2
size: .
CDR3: CASSPQPWEGQYF
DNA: TGTGCCAGCAGCCCGCAACCTTGGGAGGGGCAGTACTTC

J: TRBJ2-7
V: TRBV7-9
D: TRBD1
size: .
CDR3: CASSLGQSSYEQYF
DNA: TGTGCCAGCAGCTTGGGACAGAGCTCCTACGAGCAGTACTTC

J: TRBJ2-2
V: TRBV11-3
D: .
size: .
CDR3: CASSFVSVPGNTGELFF
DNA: TGTGCCAGCAGCTTCGTCAGTGTCCCGGGGAACACCGGGGAGCTGTTTTTT

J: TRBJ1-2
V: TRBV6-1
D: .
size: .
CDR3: CASSGPTPGGSYGYTF
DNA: TGTGCCAGCAGTGGGCCCACTCCGGGGGGAAGCTATGGCTACACCTTC

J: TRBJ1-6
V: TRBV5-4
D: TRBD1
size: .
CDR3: CASSLGDRGHSPLHF
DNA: TGTGCCAGCAGCTTGGGGGACAGGGGACATTCACCCCTCCACTTT

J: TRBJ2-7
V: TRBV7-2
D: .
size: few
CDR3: CASSLAGRGVYEQYF
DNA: TGTGCCAGCAGCTTAGCTGGGAGAGGAGTTTACGAGCAGTACTTC

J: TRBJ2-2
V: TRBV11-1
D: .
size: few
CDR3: CASSKPGSGELFF
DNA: TGTGCCAGCAGCAAACCAGGGTCCGGGGAGCTGTTTTTT

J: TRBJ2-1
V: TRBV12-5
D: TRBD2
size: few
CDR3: CASGLAGNEQFF
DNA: TGTGCTAGTGGTTTAGCGGGAAATGAGCAGTTCTTC

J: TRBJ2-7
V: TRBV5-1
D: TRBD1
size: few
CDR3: CASSSGTASWEQYF
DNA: TGCGCCAGCAGCTCCGGGACAGCGAGTTGGGAGCAGTACTTC

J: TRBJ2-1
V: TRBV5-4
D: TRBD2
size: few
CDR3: CASSPTLAGGLNEQFF
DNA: TGTGCCAGCAGCCCTACTCTAGCGGGGGGACTGAATGAGCAGTTCTTC

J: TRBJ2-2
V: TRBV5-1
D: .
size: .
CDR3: CASSLDHRNTGELFF
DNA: TGCGCCAGCAGCTTGGATCACAGAAACACCGGGGAGCTGTTTTTT

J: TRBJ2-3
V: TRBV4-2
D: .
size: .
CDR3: CASSQDFLATQYF
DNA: TGTGCCAGCAGCCAAGATTTTCTAGCTACGCAGTATTTT

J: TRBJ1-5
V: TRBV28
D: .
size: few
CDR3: CASSLAGFQPQHF
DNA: TGTGCCAGCAGTCTGGCGGGTTTTCAGCCCCAGCATTTT

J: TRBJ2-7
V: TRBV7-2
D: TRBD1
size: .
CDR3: CASSFAWTGFYEQYF
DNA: TGTGCCAGCAGCTTTGCCTGGACAGGGTTTTACGAGCAGTACTTC

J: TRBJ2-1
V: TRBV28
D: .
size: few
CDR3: CASSLWRQGRVNEQFF
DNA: TGTGCCAGCAGTTTATGGAGGCAGGGCCGGGTCAATGAGCAGTTCTTC

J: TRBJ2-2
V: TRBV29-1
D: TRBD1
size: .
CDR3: CSVEERTGGYTGELFF
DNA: TGCAGCGTTGAAGAGCGGACAGGGGGATACACCGGGGAGCTGTTTTTT

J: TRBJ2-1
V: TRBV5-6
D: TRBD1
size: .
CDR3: CASSRGQSNEQFF
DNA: TGTGCCAGCAGCCGGGGACAGTCCAATGAGCAGTTCTTC

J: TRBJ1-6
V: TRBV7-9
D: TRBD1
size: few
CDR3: CASSRTGESSPLHF
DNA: TGTGCCAGCAGCCGGACAGGGGAGAGTTCACCCCTCCACTTT

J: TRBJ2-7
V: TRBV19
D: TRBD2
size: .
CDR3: CASSMGTSGTYEQYF
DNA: TGTGCCAGTAGTATGGGGACTAGCGGTACCTACGAGCAGTACTTC

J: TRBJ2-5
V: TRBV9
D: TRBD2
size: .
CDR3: CASSALGLAYGETQYF
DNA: TGTGCCAGCAGCGCCCTGGGACTAGCTTATGGAGAGACCCAGTACTTC

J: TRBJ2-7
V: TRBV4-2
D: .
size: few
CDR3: CASSQDGQYYEQYF
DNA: TGTGCCAGCAGCCAAGATGGCCAGTACTACGAGCAGTACTTC

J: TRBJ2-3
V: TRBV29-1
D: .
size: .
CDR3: CSSMRGSPTDTQYF
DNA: TGCAGCTCTATGAGAGGTTCACCCACAGATACGCAGTATTTT

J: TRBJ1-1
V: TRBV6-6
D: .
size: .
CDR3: CASSYQGTNTEAFF
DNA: TGTGCCAGCAGTTACCAGGGTACGAACACTGAAGCTTTCTTT